Sequencing of this T cell receptor beta chain was carried out in a study of T cells in Graves' hyperthyroidism and ophthalmopathy. Researchers amplified the TCR beta CDR3 regions from RNA transcripts. The primer set for the first-round RT-PCR of the TCR CDR3 was HTBI. Using its own MiXCR run on the multiplex PCR reads, TCRdb lists one record per CDR3 protein. This table has 480,000 or so distinct CDR3 sequences, around 14% appearing once. Graves' hyperthyroidism showing no ophthalmopathy progression within 18 months was considered stable. The CDR3 extends over 18 amino acids. Trimming removed 1 base from V and 0 bases from J, with 16 bases in between. Per germline, CDR1 LGHDT and CDR2 YNNKEL (reference sequence). This clonotype was seen at least ten times.

The chain links TRBV3-1 to TRBJ1-5; D is possibly TRBD1 (5 bases). Sequencing was done on a sample of blood. This TCR came from a woman between 18 and 29 years old with Graves' hyperthyroidism. The DNA for the CDR3 is TGTGCCAGCAGCCAAGGTCTCTGGGGCAGGGATAGCAATCAGCCCCAGCATTTT. Its translation is CASSQGLWGRDSNQPQHF.